Listed below are T cell receptor beta chains from one sample, sequenced in a study of radiation and T cells in renal cell carcinoma. Assay used: immunoSEQ multiplex PCR; TCRdb lists only in-frame clones, some missing. The data hold around 120,000 clones, with 80% to 90% observed a single time. This specimen was blood, taken from a patient whose treatment included radiotherapy and nephrectomy. All receptors derive from an older woman with renal cell carcinoma. Both conserved end residues are part of each CDR3. Fields, in order: clone size, V gene, J gene, D gene, CDR3 DNA, CDR3 protein. D genes are given only for firm matches. Size values are once, few and many counts, or a class for expanded clones, and some rows have none.

>few|TRBV7-9|TRBJ1-1|-
TGTGCCGGAGTAGTCGACACTGAAGCTTTCTTT
CAGVVDTEAFF
>once|TRBV5-1|TRBJ1-4|-
TGCGCCAGCTCGGAGCAAACCAATGAAAAACTGTTTTTT
CASSEQTNEKLFF
>once|TRBV11-2|TRBJ2-7|-
TGTGCCAGCAGCTTAGGAGGGTCGAGCTCCTACGAGCAGTACTTC
CASSLGGSSSYEQYF
>few|TRBV30|TRBJ1-1|-
TGTGCCTGGAGTCTGGGGGCAATGAACACTGAAGCTTTCTTT
CAWSLGAMNTEAFF
>-|TRBV28|TRBJ1-4|-
TGTGCCAGCAGTCGAAGGGGAGAAAAACTGTTTTTT
CASSRRGEKLFF
>-|TRBV29-1|TRBJ1-2|-
TGCAGCGTAGCGGATCTGGGTCCTGCGAGCTATGGCTACACCTTC
CSVADLGPASYGYTF
>-|TRBV27|TRBJ2-7|-
TGTGCCACCGCCCCCCCGGGGGCCCCCTACGAGCAGTACTTC
CATAPPGAPYEQYF
>-|TRBV19|TRBJ1-5|-
TGTGCCAGTAGCCCTGGACAGCATCATCAGCCCCAGCATTTT
CASSPGQHHQPQHF
>-|TRBV19|TRBJ2-5|TRBD2
TGTGCCAGTAGTAGGGCTAGCGGGGGGCAAGAGACCCAGTACTTC
CASSRASGGQETQYF
>-|TRBV2|TRBJ2-2|-
TGTGCCAGCTCCAGGGGGGGTCGGACCGGGGAGCTGTTTTTT
CASSRGGRTGELFF
>-|TRBV9|TRBJ2-5|TRBD2
TGTGCCAGCAGCGCCCTAGCGGGAAGGGAGGAGACCCAGTACTTC
CASSALAGREETQYF
>-|TRBV5-1|TRBJ1-2|-
TGCGCCAGCAGCTCCGCTCCCACGGCCGGCTACACCTTC
CASSSAPTAGYTF
>-|TRBV6-5|TRBJ1-2|-
TGTGCCAGCAGTTTGGGACACGCTTATGGCTACACCTTC
CASSLGHAYGYTF
>-|TRBV7-9|TRBJ2-7|-
TGTGCCAGCAGCTTGGGCAGCGACTACGAGCAGTACTTC
CASSLGSDYEQYF